This TCR beta chain was sequenced in a study of multiple sclerosis patients with progressive multifocal leukoencephalopathy. Some clones are missing from TCRdb's copy, which holds only in-frame ones; the method was immunoSEQ multiplex PCR. The profile covers some 30,000 clones, with 89% appearing a single time and approximately 1.5% taken by the ten largest. Noted time point: before natalizumab initiation. The origin of this receptor is a human donor with multiple sclerosis. The sample was PBMCs.

The CDR3 region has the DNA TGCGCCAGCAGTTCGGGACGCATGAACACTGAAGCTTTCTTT. It specifies CASSSGRMNTEAFF. The chain carries TRBV5-1 and TRBJ1-1, with D possibly matching TRBD1 (5 bases). The V end lost 5 bases, the J end lost 0 bases, and 11 bases lay between the germline ends. The CDR3 sequence is 14 residues long. Germline V CDR1 and CDR2: SGHRS, YFSETQ.